This TCR beta chain is drawn from a study of a mutant IDH1 vaccine in newly diagnosed glioma. Background on the study: Patients had received radiotherapy, temozolomide, or both previously, most receiving both. Regarding the study as a whole: Pseudoprogression looked unconnected to shifts in top peripheral T cell clonotypes.

Details on this clone: Its specificity is unknown.

Deletions cut 2 bases from V and 6 bases from J, with 14 bases between. Germline CDR1 reads LGHNA; CDR2 reads YNFKEQ. This CDR3 region has 15 residues. This table comes from immunoSEQ multiplex PCR, and its TCRdb copy is limited to in-frame clones, with some not included. The repertoire holds 80,000 to 100,000 clones, with about 82% as singletons. The time point here: baseline, week 1 (first vaccination visit). The treatment denotes: pre-vaccination baseline after standard-of-care therapy. Donor tumors were new WHO grade 3 or 4 IDH1-mutant, ATRX-lost astrocytomas. The specimen was PBMCs, collected from a glioma patient treated with radiotherapy, temozolomide or both. This clonotype was sampled from a man aged 35 to 55 with glioma. The V and J genes are TRBV4-2 and TRBJ2-1; tentatively, D is TRBD1 (6 bases). DNA for the CDR3: TGTGCCAGCAGCCAACAGCAACAGGGCGGCAATGAGCAGTTCTTC. Translation: CASSQQQQGGNEQFF.